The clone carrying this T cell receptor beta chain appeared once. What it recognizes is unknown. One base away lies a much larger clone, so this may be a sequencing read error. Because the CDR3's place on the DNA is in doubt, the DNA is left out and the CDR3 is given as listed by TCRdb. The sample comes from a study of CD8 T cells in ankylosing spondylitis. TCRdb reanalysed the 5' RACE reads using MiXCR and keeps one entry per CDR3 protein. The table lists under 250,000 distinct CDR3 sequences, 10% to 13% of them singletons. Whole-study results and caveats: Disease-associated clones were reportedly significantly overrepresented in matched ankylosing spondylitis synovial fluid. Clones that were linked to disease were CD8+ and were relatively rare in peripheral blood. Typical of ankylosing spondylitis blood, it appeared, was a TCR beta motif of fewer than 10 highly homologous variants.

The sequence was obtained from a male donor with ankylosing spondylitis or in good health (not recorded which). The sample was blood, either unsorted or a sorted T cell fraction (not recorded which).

Here the CDR3 reads CASSSTWGSGTF. V gene TRBV5-6 combines with J gene TRBJ1-2; the D call in the table, TRBD1, was not verified against the DNA. The germline V gene has CDR1 SGHDT and CDR2 YYEEEE. The CDR3 extends over 12 residues, inclusive of both ends.